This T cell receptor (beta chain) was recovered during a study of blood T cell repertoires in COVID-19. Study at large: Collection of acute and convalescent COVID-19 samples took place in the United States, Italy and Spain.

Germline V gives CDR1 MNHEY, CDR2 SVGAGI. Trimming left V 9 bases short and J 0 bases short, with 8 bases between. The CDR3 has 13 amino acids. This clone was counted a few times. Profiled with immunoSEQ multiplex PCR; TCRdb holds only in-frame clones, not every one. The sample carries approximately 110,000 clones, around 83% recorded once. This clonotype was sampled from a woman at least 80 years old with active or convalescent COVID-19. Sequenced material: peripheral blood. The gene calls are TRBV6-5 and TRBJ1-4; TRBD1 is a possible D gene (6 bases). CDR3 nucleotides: TGTGCCAGTGGGGGCCCAACTAATGAAAAACTGTTTTTT. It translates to CASGGPTNEKLFF.